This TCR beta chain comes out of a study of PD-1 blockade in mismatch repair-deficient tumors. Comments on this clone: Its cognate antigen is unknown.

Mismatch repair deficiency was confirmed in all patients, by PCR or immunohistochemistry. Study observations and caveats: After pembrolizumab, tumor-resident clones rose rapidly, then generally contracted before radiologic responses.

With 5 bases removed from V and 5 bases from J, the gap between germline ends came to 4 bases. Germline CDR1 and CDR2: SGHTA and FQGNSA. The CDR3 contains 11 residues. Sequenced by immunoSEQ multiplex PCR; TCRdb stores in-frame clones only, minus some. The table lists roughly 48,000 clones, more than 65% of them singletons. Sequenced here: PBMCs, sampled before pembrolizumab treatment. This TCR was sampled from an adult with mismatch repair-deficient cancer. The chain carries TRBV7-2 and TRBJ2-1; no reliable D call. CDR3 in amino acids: CASSRNNEQFF. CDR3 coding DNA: TGTGCCAGCAGCCGAAACAATGAGCAGTTCTTC.